These T cell receptor beta chains were read from a single sample in a study of patients and donors after allogeneic stem cell transplantation. TCRdb used MiXCR to reprocess the RT-PCR reads, holding one entry per CDR3 protein. The sample lists approximately 220,000 distinct CDR3 sequences; more than 35% were seen once. The sequenced sample was blood, either unsorted or a sorted T cell fraction (not recorded which). The receptor source for this set is a human donor who was either an allogeneic HSCT recipient or a stem cell or donor lymphocyte infusion donor (not recorded which). It is not recorded whose cells these are; they may come from a transplant donor. CDR3s include the opening cysteine and the closing phenylalanine or tryptophan. The D gene is left open where the match is weak. Clone size, where shown, is once, few, many, or a class for clones that have expanded.

clone_size j_call v_call d_call cdr3_aa cdr3_nt
few TRBJ1-2 TRBV20-1 TRBD1 CSAWGQGDGYTF TGCAGTGCTTGGGGACAGGGTGATGGCTACACCTTC
NA TRBJ2-2 TRBV7-9 NA CASGGTPNTGELFF TGTGCCAGCGGGGGGACACCGAACACCGGGGAGCTGTTTTTT
NA TRBJ2-6 TRBV27 TRBD1 CASSLGTGFSGANVLTF TGTGCCAGCAGTTTAGGGACAGGGTTCTCTGGGGCCAACGTCCTGACTTTC
few TRBJ1-4 TRBV2 NA CASSAGLTNEKLFF TGTGCCAGCAGTGCCGGGCTAACTAATGAAAAACTGTTTTTT
NA TRBJ1-1 TRBV28 NA CASSPPEETEAFF TGTGCCAGCAGTCCACCAGAAGAGACTGAAGCTTTCTTT
NA TRBJ2-1 TRBV7-2 NA CASQADSYNEQFF TGTGCCAGCCAAGCGGATTCCTACAATGAGCAGTTCTTC
once TRBJ2-2 TRBV7-9 NA CASSSRTNTGELFF TGTGCCAGCAGCTCCCGAACGAACACCGGGGAGCTGTTTTTT
few TRBJ1-2 TRBV6-6 NA CASSYSRTVNYGYTF TGTGCCAGCAGTTACTCCCGGACGGTTAACTATGGCTACACCTTC
NA TRBJ2-3 TRBV7-7 NA CASSPGEADTQYF TGTGCCAGCAGCCCGGGGGAAGCAGATACGCAGTATTTT
few TRBJ1-5 TRBV7-8 NA CASSLARGSGQPQHF TGTGCCAGCAGCTTAGCCAGGGGAAGCGGCCAGCCCCAGCATTTT
NA TRBJ1-5 TRBV12-3/TRBV12-4 NA CASSFFEGRGNQPQHF TGTGCCAGCAGTTTTTTTGAGGGAAGGGGGAATCAGCCCCAGCATTTT
NA TRBJ2-3 TRBV10-3 NA CAISDTRGTSTDTQYF TGTGCCATCAGTGATACCCGGGGCACTAGCACAGATACGCAGTATTTT
NA TRBJ1-4 TRBV4-2 TRBD1 CASSQRGQVLNEKLFF TGTGCCAGCAGCCAGCGTGGACAGGTCCTTAATGAAAAACTGTTTTTT
NA TRBJ1-6 TRBV28 NA CGSSLDRSYNSPLHF TGTGGCAGCAGTTTAGACAGATCCTATAATTCACCCCTCCACTTT
once TRBJ2-7 TRBV10-1 TRBD2 CASSESRTSVAYEQYF TGCGCCAGCAGTGAGTCAAGGACTAGCGTAGCCTACGAGCAGTACTTC
NA TRBJ1-1 TRBV5-1 TRBD1 CASSIDSDRDFTEAFF TGCGCCAGCAGCATTGACTCCGACAGGGACTTCACTGAAGCTTTCTTT
NA TRBJ1-5 TRBV28 NA CASSLWTGGGNQPQHF TGTGCCAGCAGTTTATGGACGGGAGGCGGCAATCAGCCCCAGCATTTT
few TRBJ1-2 TRBV7-8 NA CASSPLTRGYTF TGTGCCAGCAGCCCCCTAACACGAGGCTACACCTTC
NA TRBJ2-3 TRBV7-9 NA CASSARFRGADTQYF TGTGCCAGCAGCGCTCGCTTCAGGGGGGCAGATACGCAGTATTTT
few TRBJ1-1 TRBV5-1 NA CASSLVGWGGSEAFF TGCGCCAGCAGCTTGGTAGGTTGGGGTGGTTCTGAAGCTTTCTTT
NA TRBJ2-4 TRBV10-3 NA CAISEGEYPSIQYF TGTGCCATCAGTGAGGGAGAATACCCCTCCATTCAGTACTTC
few TRBJ1-4 TRBV4-1 NA CASSQEWGQGGKLFF TGCGCCAGCAGCCAAGAATGGGGGCAGGGTGGAAAACTGTTTTTT
NA TRBJ2-3 TRBV9 NA CASSPRPAPDTQYF TGTGCCAGCAGCCCACGACCCGCACCAGATACGCAGTATTTT
many TRBJ1-6 TRBV10-3 TRBD1 CAISKTGEGNSPLHF TGTGCCATCAGCAAGACAGGGGAGGGTAATTCACCCCTCCACTTT
NA TRBJ2-3 TRBV18 NA CASSPMPNGYTQYF TGTGCCAGCTCACCGATGCCAAACGGATATACGCAGTATTTT
few TRBJ1-1 TRBV29-1 NA CSVRRTGGVNTEAFF TGCAGCGTTCGTAGGACGGGGGGTGTGAACACTGAAGCTTTCTTT
NA TRBJ1-5 TRBV12-3/TRBV12-4 NA CASSDSRAGNQPQHF TGTGCCAGCAGCGACAGTCGGGCGGGTAATCAGCCCCAGCATTTT
NA TRBJ2-5 TRBV27 TRBD2 CASSFRRTSGGRETQYF TGTGCCAGCAGTTTTCGAAGGACTAGCGGGGGTAGGGAGACCCAGTACTTC
NA TRBJ2-7 TRBV20-1 NA CSARVSLPHEQYF TGCAGTGCTAGAGTGAGCTTACCCCACGAGCAGTACTTC
few TRBJ1-1 TRBV3-1 NA CASSPGGVRNTEAFF TGTGCCAGCAGCCCCGGGGGGGTACGGAACACTGAAGCTTTCTTT
NA TRBJ1-1 TRBV29-1 NA CSVERGRNTEAFF TGCAGCGTTGAGAGGGGAAGGAACACTGAAGCTTTCTTT
few TRBJ1-6 TRBV5-1 NA CASRTGRNSPLHF TGCGCCAGCAGAACAGGGAGAAATTCACCCCTCCACTTT
NA TRBJ2-4 TRBV2 NA CASRPLLKDIQYF TGTGCCAGCAGACCACTGCTTAAGGACATTCAGTACTTC
NA TRBJ1-1 TRBV12-5 NA CASGWGTKKMNTEAFF TGTGCCTCAGGATGGGGGACAAAAAAAATGAACACTGAAGCTTTCTTT
NA TRBJ2-7 TRBV13 NA CASSFFPPGGQGEQYF TGTGCCAGCAGCTTTTTTCCCCCCGGGGGGCAAGGCGAGCAGTACTTC
many TRBJ1-1 TRBV6-6 NA CASSYSRGVEAFF TGTGCCAGCAGTTACTCCAGGGGTGTGGAAGCTTTCTTT
few TRBJ1-3 TRBV28 NA CASSFGAGRNTIYF TGTGCCAGCAGTTTCGGAGCGGGAAGGAACACCATATATTTT
NA TRBJ1-2 TRBV15 NA CATSRGQRYGYTF TGTGCCACCAGCCGTGGACAGAGATATGGCTACACCTTC
NA TRBJ2-3 TRBV4-1 TRBD2 CASSRPRGGPTDTQYF TGCGCCAGCAGCCGACCTCGCGGGGGGCCAACAGATACGCAGTATTTT
NA TRBJ1-3 TRBV12-3/TRBV12-4 NA CAIDGQTSGNTIYF TGTGCCATCGACGGACAGACCTCTGGAAACACCATATATTTT
NA TRBJ2-1 TRBV24-1 TRBD2 CATSDPAAGDYNEQFF TGTGCCACCAGTGATCCCGCTGCGGGGGACTACAATGAGCAGTTCTTC
few TRBJ1-4 TRBV12-3/TRBV12-4 NA CASSLAPGARKVTNEKLFF TGTGCCAGCAGTTTAGCGCCGGGGGCCCGGAAGGTAACTAATGAAAAACTGTTTTTT
NA TRBJ2-3 TRBV2 NA CASSEAEWYTDTQYF TGTGCCAGCAGTGAGGCGGAGTGGTATACAGATACGCAGTATTTT
few TRBJ1-4 TRBV12-3/TRBV12-4 NA CASSLRQGINEKLFF TGTGCCAGCAGTTTAAGGCAGGGAATTAATGAAAAACTGTTTTTT
NA TRBJ2-7 TRBV4-1 NA CASSQEFTGTDEQYF TGCGCCAGCAGCCAAGAATTCACAGGGACCGACGAGCAGTACTTC
few TRBJ1-1 TRBV10-3 NA CASRFGGMNTEAFF TGTGCCTCGCGGTTTGGGGGCATGAACACTGAAGCTTTCTTT
few TRBJ1-1 TRBV6-5 TRBD1 CASFGDRGSDTEAFF TGTGCCAGCTTCGGGGACAGGGGTTCTGACACTGAAGCTTTCTTT
few TRBJ1-2 TRBV10-3 NA CAISGGDYGYTF TGTGCCATCAGTGGGGGTGACTATGGCTACACCTTC
NA TRBJ2-2 TRBV24-1 TRBD1 CATSDSSMRWTGNTGELFF TGTGCCACCAGTGATTCTTCCATGCGGTGGACAGGCAACACCGGGGAGCTGTTTTTT
NA TRBJ1-3 TRBV11-2 NA CASSLEAGHRGNTIYF TGTGCCAGCAGCTTAGAGGCGGGGCACAGAGGAAACACCATATATTTT
NA TRBJ1-2 TRBV18 NA CASSPRDGYGYTF TGTGCCAGCTCACCGCGGGACGGCTATGGCTACACCTTC
NA TRBJ1-1 TRBV12-3/TRBV12-4 TRBD1 CASSLGLVAGGSNTEAFF TGTGCCAGCAGTTTAGGGCTGGTGGCAGGGGGATCGAACACTGAAGCTTTCTTT